The clone carrying this T cell receptor (beta chain) was detected a few times. From germline, CDR1 is LNHDA and CDR2 SQIVND (reference sequence). CDR3 length: 14 residues. Trimming cost V 3 bases and J 5 bases, with 13 bases left between them. The repertoire was sequenced with immunoSEQ multiplex PCR; TCRdb's copy has only in-frame clones and lacks some. The data contain about 68,000 clones, 84% of them singletons. The data belong to a study of blood T cell repertoires in COVID-19. The specimen was peripheral blood. The chain joins TRBV19 to TRBJ1-2, with D perhaps matching TRBD1 (6 bases). The sequence derives from a man over 45 with active COVID-19. Written as DNA, the CDR3 is TGTGCCAGTAGTATCCGATTCAGGGGTTATGGCTACACCTTC. Its protein product is CASSIRFRGYGYTF.